This T cell receptor (beta chain) was retrieved from a study of technical replicates of blood from several donors. Profiled with immunoSEQ multiplex PCR; TCRdb holds only in-frame clones, not every one. The repertoire consists of nearly 80,000 clones, with around nine tenths occurring once and the leading ten covering approximately 0.4%. After removal of 5 bases from V and 2 bases from J, the junction contained 7 bases not matched to a gene. CDR1 is SQVTM and CDR2 is ANQGSEA in the germline V gene. The CDR3 contains 14 residues. The origin of this receptor is a human donor in good health. The genes are TRBV29-1 and TRBJ2-3, with 7 bases that match TRBD2. Material for sequencing was T cells isolated from PBMCs. CDR3 nucleotide sequence: TGCAGCGTTAATTGGCGGGAGAACACAGATACGCAGTATTTT. Protein sequence: CSVNWRENTDTQYF.